The entry below gives a single TCR beta chain sequence along with its context. Its antigen remains unknown. The V gene end was trimmed by 4 bases and the J gene end by 9 bases; junction bases not matched to a gene: 12. Germline CDR1 SGHVS, CDR2 FNYEAQ. The CDR3 loop spans 15 amino acids. This specimen comes from a study of graft-versus-host responses after intestinal transplantation. Study summary: Grafts were multivisceral, liver-intestinal, or isolated intestinal. Each recipient received anti-thymocyte globulin induction, then tacrolimus and steroids for roughly 3 years. Study-wide results and caveats: With peak circulating GvH clone levels came an association with early post-transplant HvG declines. GvH clones turned up in recipient marrow; some had shown up first in ileum or blood.

Sequencing was performed with immunoSEQ multiplex PCR; in TCRdb, only in-frame clones are kept and a portion is missing. The sample lists around 100,000 clones, 80% to 95% occurring once. The chain has TRBV7-6 and TRBJ1-5; TRBD1 agrees at 7 bases. This sample comprised unstimulated CD8+ T cells sorted from spleen or lymph node cells, obtained before intestinal transplant. The receptor was isolated from a human donor who received an intestinal transplant. In nucleotides, the CDR3 is TGTGCCAGCAGCTCCGCGACAGGGCCCGCTGGGCCCCAGCATTTT. Translation gives CASSSATGPAGPQHF.